This T cell receptor (beta chain) comes out of a study of cytomegalovirus exposure and HLA in healthy donors. General observations from the study: Later findings reportedly placed an Asian-associated ancestry cluster below the approximately 620-donor mean for N-insertions. Common viral pathogens seemed, in a later analysis, to connect with several of the most significant clusters. Clonal expansion was found to be greater in HLA-associated TCR beta chains than in equally common others in a later analysis. Rare sequences made up most TCRs, while some public TCRs were found in many donors.

The PCR employed 60 Vbeta primers together with 13 Jbeta primers. Method: immunoSEQ multiplex PCR; TCRdb's copy keeps in-frame clones and lacks some. The sample has some 190,000 clones; about four fifths are singletons. Trimming pared 5 bases from V and 7 bases from J, leaving 15 bases between. The CDR3 totals 15 residues. Germline-derived CDR1 and CDR2 are SGHNT and YENEEA. A note on this clone: Its antigen is not known.

The sequenced sample consisted of PBMCs. The V and J genes are TRBV11-3 and TRBJ1-6; D uncertain. The receptor was derived from a female donor in good health and CMV-seronegative. CDR3 nucleotide sequence: TGTGCCAGCAGCCAGAGCCTGGGCTCCAATTCACCCCTCCACTTT. Residues: CASSQSLGSNSPLHF.